One and the same sample provided the 2 T cell receptor beta chains below, sequenced in a study of shared clonotypes between healthy human individuals. Clones were sequenced by immunoSEQ multiplex PCR, and TCRdb holds only the in-frame ones, with some missing. The sample shows 2 million to 2.5 million clones, roughly 94% of them seen only once. Sequencing input: naive CD4+ T cells sorted from blood. Subset described: CD45RA+ positively selected. All receptors derive from a man aged 18 to 29 in good health.

Points on this clone: Other nucleotide sequences in the sample specify the same CDR3. CDR3 region: CASSRTSGNYEQYF. CDR3 nucleotide sequence: TGTGCCAGCAGTCGAACTAGCGGGAACTACGAGCAGTACTTC. V usage is TRBV6-5 and J usage is TRBJ2-7; 10 bases fit TRBD2. Germline V gene data show CDR1 as MNHEY and CDR2 as SVGAGI. The V gene end was trimmed by 5 bases and the J gene end by 3 bases; junction bases not matched to a gene: 4. The CDR3 totals 14 residues.

V gene TRBV19 combines with J gene TRBJ1-1; D is perhaps TRBD1 (5 bases). Germline values: CDR1 LNHDA, CDR2 SQIVND (reference sequence). This CDR3 comprises 14 residues. V was pared by 2 bases and J by 1 base, with 8 bases between. CDR3 nucleotides: TGTGCCAGTAGTATATCGCAGGGGAACACTGAAGCTTTCTTT. Encoded protein: CASSISQGNTEAFF.